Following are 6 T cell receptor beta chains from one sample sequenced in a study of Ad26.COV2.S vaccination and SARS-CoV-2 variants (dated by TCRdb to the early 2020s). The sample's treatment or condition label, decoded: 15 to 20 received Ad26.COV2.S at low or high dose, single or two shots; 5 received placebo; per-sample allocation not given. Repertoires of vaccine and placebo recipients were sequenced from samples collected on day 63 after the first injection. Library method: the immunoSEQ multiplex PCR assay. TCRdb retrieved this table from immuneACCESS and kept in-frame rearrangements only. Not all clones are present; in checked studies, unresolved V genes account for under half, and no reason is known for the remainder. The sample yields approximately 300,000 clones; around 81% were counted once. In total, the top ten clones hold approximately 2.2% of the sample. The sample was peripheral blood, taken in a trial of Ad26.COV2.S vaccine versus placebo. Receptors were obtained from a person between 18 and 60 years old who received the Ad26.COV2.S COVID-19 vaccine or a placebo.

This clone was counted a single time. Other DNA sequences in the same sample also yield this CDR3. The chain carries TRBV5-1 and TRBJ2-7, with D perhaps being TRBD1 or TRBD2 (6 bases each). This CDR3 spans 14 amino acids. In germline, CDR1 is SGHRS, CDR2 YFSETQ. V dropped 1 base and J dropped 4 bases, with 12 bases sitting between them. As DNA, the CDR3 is TGCGCCAGCAGCTTGACGGGGGCGGGGTACGAGCAGTACTTC. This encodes CASSLTGAGYEQYF.

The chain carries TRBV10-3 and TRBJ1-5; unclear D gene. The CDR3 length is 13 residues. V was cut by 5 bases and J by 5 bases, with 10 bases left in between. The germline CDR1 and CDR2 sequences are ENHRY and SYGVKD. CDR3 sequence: CAISSEEDQPQHF. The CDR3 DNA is TGTGCCATCAGTTCAGAAGAGGATCAGCCCCAGCATTTT.

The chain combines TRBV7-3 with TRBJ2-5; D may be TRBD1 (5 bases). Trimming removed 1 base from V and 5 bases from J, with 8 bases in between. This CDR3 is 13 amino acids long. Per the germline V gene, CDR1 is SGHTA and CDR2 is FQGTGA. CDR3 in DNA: TGTGCCAGCAGCTTAAGTGGGGCGGAGACCCAGTACTTC. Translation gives CASSLSGAETQYF.

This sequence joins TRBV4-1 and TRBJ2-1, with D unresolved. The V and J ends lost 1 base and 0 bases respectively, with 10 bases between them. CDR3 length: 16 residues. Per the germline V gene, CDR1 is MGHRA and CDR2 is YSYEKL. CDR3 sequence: CASSQAGTDSYNEQFF. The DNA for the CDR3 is TGCGCCAGCAGCCAAGCGGGTACCGACTCCTACAATGAGCAGTTCTTC.

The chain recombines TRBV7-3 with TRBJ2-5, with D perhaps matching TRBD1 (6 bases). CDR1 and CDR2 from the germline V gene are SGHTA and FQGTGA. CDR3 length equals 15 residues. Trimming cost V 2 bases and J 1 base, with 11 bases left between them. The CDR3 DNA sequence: TGTGCCAGCAGCTTACAGGGGAGCGGCCAAGAGACCCAGTACTTC. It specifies CASSLQGSGQETQYF.

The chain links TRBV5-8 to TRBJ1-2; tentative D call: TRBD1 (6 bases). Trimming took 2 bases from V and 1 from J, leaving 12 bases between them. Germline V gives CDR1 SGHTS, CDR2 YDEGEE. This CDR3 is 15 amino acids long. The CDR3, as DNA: TGTGCCAGCAGCTTACAGGGAACCAGTAACTATGGCTACACCTTC. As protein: CASSLQGTSNYGYTF. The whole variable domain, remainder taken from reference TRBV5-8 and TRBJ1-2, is EAGVTQSPTHLIKTRGQQATLRCSPISGHTSVYWYQQALGLGLQFLLWYDEGEERNRGNFPPRFSGRQFPNYSSELNVNALELEDSALYLCASSLQGTSNYGYTFGSGTRLTVV.